This T cell receptor beta chain was sequenced in a study of identical twins. Study-wide results and limits: Weaker excess twin sharing was observed in beta out-of-frame sequences.

This clonotype was seen many times. Antigen specificity is unknown. Each CDR3 protein gets one entry after TCRdb re-called the 5' RACE reads with MiXCR. Of approximately 350,000 distinct CDR3 sequences listed, approximately 13% are singletons. V was pared by 5 bases and J by 4 bases, with 12 bases between. From germline, CDR1 is MNHEY and CDR2 SVGEGT. The CDR3 has 14 amino acids. The sample also formed part of further work on yellow fever vaccine responses in identical twins.

This receptor was identified in a woman between 18 and 29 years old in good health. Sequenced input: CD8+ T cells sorted from blood. The genes are TRBV6-2 or TRBV6-3 and TRBJ2-1; tentative D call: TRBD1 (5 bases). The CDR3 is CASSKSQAYNEQFF. CDR3 bases: TGTGCCAGCAGTAAATCACAGGCTTACAATGAGCAGTTCTTC.